This T cell receptor beta chain was sequenced for a study of blood T cells in healthy people across ages. At least ten counts were recorded for this clonotype. The antigen is undetermined. Study-wide findings and caveats: Age showed a roughly linear inverse relationship with TCR beta diversity per million T cells. PBMCs that were unsorted prevented a conclusive naive versus antigen-experienced comparison. Among long-lived donors, naive CD4+ cells were more numerous and diversity higher than in aged donors.

Sample-barcoded 5' priming and a J-beta primer mix drove a second PCR of roughly 6 to 12 cycles. Via MiXCR, TCRdb re-called the 5' RACE reads, giving one row per CDR3 protein. The sample contains roughly 680,000 distinct CDR3 sequences, more than 20% of which appear only once. The V and J ends lost 3 bases and 4 bases respectively, with 7 bases between them. The CDR3 consists of 12 residues. Germline V gives CDR1 ENHRY, CDR2 SYGVKD. The V and J genes are TRBV10-3 and TRBJ2-7; D gene ambiguous. The TCR was taken from a man aged 65-85 years in good health. Sequencing input: blood. CDR3 sequence (DNA): TGTGCCATCAGTGATCCCCGGTACGAGCAGTACTTC. It yields the protein CAISDPRYEQYF.